A selection of T cell receptor beta chains follows, all from one sample in a study of PD-1 blockade in classical Hodgkin lymphoma. Method: immunoSEQ multiplex PCR; TCRdb's copy keeps in-frame clones and lacks some. Of approximately 25,000 clones detected, roughly 72% appear once; the ten largest clones hold 3.5% to 4.5%. Sequenced here: peripheral blood mononuclear cells (PBMCs), sampled before the fourth cycle of nivolumab. All receptors derive from a human donor with classical Hodgkin lymphoma. CDR3s include the opening cysteine and the closing phenylalanine or tryptophan. The D gene is left open where the match is weak. Clone size is shown for a subset of rows, as once, few, many or a class of expanded clone.

D gene: .; J gene: TRBJ1-2; V gene: TRBV6-9; clone size: .; CDR3 DNA: TGTGCCAGCAGTTCCCCCCACCTGGCTGGCTATGGCTACACCTTC; CDR3 protein: CASSSPHLAGYGYTF
D gene: .; J gene: TRBJ2-3; V gene: TRBV28; clone size: .; CDR3 DNA: TGTGCCAGCAGCCACGGACCTCCGCCAGATACGCAGTATTTT; CDR3 protein: CASSHGPPPDTQYF
D gene: TRBD2; J gene: TRBJ2-7; V gene: TRBV6-6; clone size: .; CDR3 DNA: TGTGCCAGCAGTCCCCTGGGACTAGCGGGGACCTACGAGCAGTACTTC; CDR3 protein: CASSPLGLAGTYEQYF
D gene: .; J gene: TRBJ2-5; V gene: TRBV25-1; clone size: .; CDR3 DNA: TGTGCCAGCAGTGAATTTGGTGGACAAGAGACCCAGTACTTC; CDR3 protein: CASSEFGGQETQYF
D gene: .; J gene: TRBJ1-2; V gene: TRBV5-1; clone size: few; CDR3 DNA: TGCGCCAGCTTTGGGGGACTCTCCCTGTATGGCTACACCTTC; CDR3 protein: CASFGGLSLYGYTF
D gene: .; J gene: TRBJ2-7; V gene: TRBV28; clone size: .; CDR3 DNA: TGTGCCAGCAGTTTGGTTCCTACCGCTGAGCAGTACTTC; CDR3 protein: CASSLVPTAEQYF
D gene: TRBD2; J gene: TRBJ2-5; V gene: TRBV11-3; clone size: .; CDR3 DNA: TGTGCCAGCAGCTTAGGCCTAGCGGGGGGCCAAGAGACCCAGTACTTC; CDR3 protein: CASSLGLAGGQETQYF
D gene: .; J gene: TRBJ2-1; V gene: TRBV10-3; clone size: .; CDR3 DNA: TGTGCCGTGCTCTCTCCCGGCTCCCCGGGAGAAGAGCAGTTCTTC; CDR3 protein: CAVLSPGSPGEEQFF
D gene: TRBD2; J gene: TRBJ2-6; V gene: TRBV6-5; clone size: .; CDR3 DNA: TGTGCCAGCAGTTACGTTGCGGGAGGGCCCTCTGACGTCCTGACTTTC; CDR3 protein: CASSYVAGGPSDVLTF
D gene: .; J gene: TRBJ2-3; V gene: TRBV19; clone size: .; CDR3 DNA: TGTGCCAGTAGTATTGTGCTCCTTTCGACGGACACAGATACGCAGTATTTT; CDR3 protein: CASSIVLLSTDTDTQYF
D gene: TRBD1; J gene: TRBJ1-1; V gene: TRBV9; clone size: .; CDR3 DNA: TGTGCCAGCAGCGTAGATACAGGGGGCACTGAAGCTTTCTTT; CDR3 protein: CASSVDTGGTEAFF
D gene: TRBD1; J gene: TRBJ1-2; V gene: TRBV28; clone size: few; CDR3 DNA: TGTGCCATTGGACAGGGTCGAGGCTACACCTTC; CDR3 protein: CAIGQGRGYTF
D gene: TRBD2; J gene: TRBJ2-7; V gene: TRBV10-3; clone size: .; CDR3 DNA: TGTGCCATCAGTGGACGACTGAGCGGGATCTCCTACGAGCAGTACTTC; CDR3 protein: CAISGRLSGISYEQYF
D gene: .; J gene: TRBJ1-4; V gene: TRBV10-1; clone size: .; CDR3 DNA: TGCGCCAGCAGACGGGACGGGTCGAATTTGGAACCCCCCTCCGAATTACTGTTTTTT; CDR3 protein: CASRRDGSNLEPPSELLFF
D gene: .; J gene: TRBJ2-5; V gene: TRBV6-1; clone size: .; CDR3 DNA: TGTGCCAGTTCTCTTTCCGGGACCAGTCAAGAGACCCAGTACTTC; CDR3 protein: CASSLSGTSQETQYF
D gene: TRBD2; J gene: TRBJ2-3; V gene: TRBV29-1; clone size: .; CDR3 DNA: TGCAGCGTTGAGGACAGAGGGACTAGCGGGGTATTCACAGATACGCAGTATTTT; CDR3 protein: CSVEDRGTSGVFTDTQYF
D gene: TRBD2; J gene: TRBJ2-7; V gene: TRBV6-5; clone size: .; CDR3 DNA: TGTGCCAGCAGGACTAGCGGGGTCCTCTACGAGCAGTACTTC; CDR3 protein: CASRTSGVLYEQYF